These 9 T cell receptor beta chains were all obtained from the same sample, sequenced in a study of blood T cell repertoires in COVID-19. The method was immunoSEQ multiplex PCR; TCRdb's version includes in-frame clones alone and lacks a portion of them. The table includes 26,000 or so clones, roughly 66% detected once. Source material: peripheral blood. These TCRs come from a man aged 60 to 75 with active or convalescent COVID-19.

The genes are TRBV3-1 (or the pseudogene TRBV3-2) and TRBJ1-2; 8 bases map to TRBD1. The CDR3 spans 15 residues. CDR1 and CDR2 from the germline V gene are LGHDT and YNNKEL (reference sequence). Trimming cost V 1 base and J 5 bases; bases outside gene matches: 6. CDR3 coding DNA: TGTGCCAGCAGCCAAGGGGGGACAGGTTTTTATGGCTACACCTTC. Protein product: CASSQGGTGFYGYTF.

The chain has TRBV10-3 and TRBJ1-1, with 7 bases lining up with TRBD1. The CDR3 loop spans 13 amino acids. Trimming removed 11 bases from V and 10 bases from J; junction bases left unmatched: 16. Per germline, CDR1 ENHRY and CDR2 SYGVKD. Here the CDR3 DNA reads TGTGCCTCCGGCCCGACAGGGAATAACGCAGCTTTCTTT. This translates into CASGPTGNNAAFF.

The chain uses TRBV5-6 and TRBJ1-1, with 12 bases matching TRBD1. The CDR3 length is 17 residues. Trimming removed 3 bases from V and 5 bases from J; junction bases left unmatched: 11. Germline V gene lookup returns CDR1 SGHDT and CDR2 YYEEEE. The CDR3 loop is CASSSGTGGRLGTEAFF. The CDR3 DNA reads as TGTGCCAGCAGCTCCGGGACAGGGGGCCGTTTGGGAACTGAAGCTTTCTTT. Looking up the rest from reference TRBV5-6 and TRBJ1-1 gives the full variable domain: DAGVTQSPTHLIKTRGQQVTLRCSPKSGHDTVSWYQQALGQGPQFIFQYYEEEERQRGNFPDRFSGHQFPNYSSELNVNALLLGDSALYLCASSSGTGGRLGTEAFFGQGTRLTVV.

This clone was seen a few times. This rearrangement joins TRBV7-3 to TRBJ2-3, with TRBD1 as a possible D gene (5 bases). Trimming shortened V by 5 bases and J by 2 bases, and 11 bases separated the two germline ends. Germline lookup yields CDR1 SGHTA and CDR2 FQGTGA. The CDR3 extends over 14 amino acids. This CDR3 reads CASSPSGFTDTQYF. CDR3 bases: TGTGCCAGCAGCCCATCAGGGTTCACAGATACGCAGTATTTT. Full variable domain (outside the CDR3, taken from reference TRBV7-3 and TRBJ2-3): GAGVSQTPSNKVTEKGKYVELRCDPISGHTALYWYRQSLGQGPEFLIYFQGTGAADDSGLPNDRFFAVRPEGSVSTLKIQRTERGDSAVYLCASSPSGFTDTQYFGPGTRLTVL.

The V gene is TRBV28, the J gene TRBJ2-7; 7 nucleotides match TRBD1. This CDR3 spans 16 amino acids. V lost 5 bases, J lost 2 bases, and 12 bases stayed unmatched. The germline gives CDR1 MDHEN, CDR2 SYDVKM. The CDR3: CASSRIGGGDAYEQYF. The CDR3 DNA sequence: TGTGCCAGCAGTAGGATAGGGGGCGGCGATGCCTACGAGCAGTACTTC.

The chain uses TRBV5-4 and TRBJ1-3, with unresolved D. Germline V gives CDR1 SGHNT, CDR2 YYREEE (reference sequence). Trimming took 0 bases from V and 0 from J, leaving 4 bases between them. The CDR3 is 14 amino acids. The CDR3 DNA reads as TGTGCCAGCAGCTTGGACAGCTCTGGAAACACCATATATTTT. It encodes CASSLDSSGNTIYF.

In this sample, this clone is medium-sized (0.01 to 0.1%). The J gene is TRBJ1-5, the V gene TRBV5-8, with D uncertain. V lost 4 bases and J lost 4, with 18 bases in between. This CDR3 contains 16 residues. Looked up from germline, CDR1 is SGHTS and CDR2 is YDEGEE. The CDR3 sequence is CASSRQEVRFNQPQHF. The DNA for the CDR3 is TGTGCCAGCAGCCGGCAGGAGGTTCGGTTTAATCAGCCCCAGCATTTT.

The chain couples TRBV25-1 to TRBJ1-2, with D uncertain. The CDR3 spans 13 residues. Germline CDR1 and CDR2: MGHDK and SYGVNS. V dropped 4 bases and J dropped 3 bases, with 9 bases sitting between them. Written as DNA, the CDR3 is TGTGCCAGCAGTGTGTTGGCCGACTATGGCTACACCTTC. Residues: CASSVLADYGYTF.

This chain joins TRBV3-1 (or the pseudogene TRBV3-2) and TRBJ1-1; D gene unclear. The germline V gene has CDR1 LGHDT and CDR2 YNNKEL (reference sequence). This CDR3 is 17 amino acids long. The V end was cut by 0 bases, the J end by 4 bases, with 18 bases between. CDR3: CASSQDGRRAYTTEAFF. The CDR3 DNA reads TGTGCCAGCAGCCAAGATGGCCGGAGAGCTTACACCACTGAAGCTTTCTTT.